Listed here are 25 T cell receptor beta chains from one sample, sequenced in a study of blood T cell repertoires in COVID-19. Sequencing used immunoSEQ multiplex PCR; TCRdb keeps in-frame clones, though not all of them. This table holds about 400,000 clones, approximately 90% found once. Specimen: PBMCs or T cells enriched from blood (not recorded which). The receptors originated from a woman in her forties or fifties who had recovered from COVID-19.

CDR3 loop: CASRSGDRGRADTQYF. Written as DNA, the CDR3 is TGCGCCAGCAGGTCGGGGGACAGGGGGCGAGCAGATACGCAGTATTTT. The V and J genes are TRBV5-1 and TRBJ2-3; 12 bases line up with TRBD1. This CDR3 is 16 amino acids long. The V gene end was trimmed by 5 bases and the J gene end by 4 bases; junction bases not matched to a gene: 8. CDR1 and CDR2 (germline): SGHRS, YFSETQ. Drawing the rest from reference TRBV5-1 and TRBJ2-3, the complete variable domain is KAGVTQTPRYLIKTRGQQVTLSCSPISGHRSVSWYQQTPGQGLQFLFEYFSETQRNKGNFPGRFSGRQFSNSRSEMNVSTLELGDSALYLCASRSGDRGRADTQYFGPGTRLTVL.

The chain is built from TRBV10-3 and TRBJ2-7, with 9 bases that match TRBD1. V lost 4 bases and J lost 0; bases outside the gene matches: 4. The germline CDR1 and CDR2 sequences are ENHRY and SYGVKD. This CDR3 comprises 15 residues. The CDR3 loop is CAISGGQGISYEQYF. CDR3 DNA: TGTGCCATCAGTGGGGGACAGGGAATCTCCTACGAGCAGTACTTC.

The rearrangement joins TRBV7-2 to TRBJ1-2; D is uncertain. The CDR3 consists of 13 residues. Germline assignment: CDR1 SGHTA and CDR2 FQGNSA. Trimming took 4 bases from V and 2 from J, leaving 8 bases between them. The DNA for the CDR3 is TGTGCCAGCAGCTATGACACGAACTATGGCTACACCTTC. Protein: CASSYDTNYGYTF.

The chain carries TRBV2 and TRBJ1-3, with a tentative D call TRBD1 (5 bases). With 2 bases removed from V and 0 bases from J, the gap between germline ends came to 11 bases. CDR1 and CDR2 (germline): SNHLY, FYNNEI. The CDR3 runs 16 residues. As DNA, the CDR3 is TGTGCCAGCAGTGAACACCAGGGTGCCTCTGGAAACACCATATATTTT. It yields the protein CASSEHQGASGNTIYF.

This chain uses TRBV5-4 with TRBJ1-1, with TRBD1 identical over 9 bases. Germline V gene sequence: CDR1 SGHNT, CDR2 YYREEE (reference sequence). This CDR3 is built from 12 residues. V dropped 7 bases and J dropped 10; count of bases not matched to a gene: 8. The CDR3 reads CASDSGTGSAFF. CDR3 in DNA: TGTGCCAGCGACTCCGGGACAGGGTCAGCTTTCTTT.

V and J are TRBV27 and TRBJ1-2, with a possible D match to TRBD1 (6 bases). Looked up from germline, CDR1 is MNHEY and CDR2 is SMNVEV (reference sequence). This CDR3 comprises 14 residues. Trimming shortened V by 6 bases and J by 8 bases, and 19 bases separated the two germline ends. In DNA form, the CDR3 reads TGTGCCAGCAGCACATGGGGGGCAGCGGGAGGCTACACCTTC. Translation: CASSTWGAAGGYTF.

The V gene is TRBV5-4, the J gene TRBJ2-7, with TRBD2 identical over 8 bases. In germline, CDR1 is SGHNT, CDR2 YYREEE (reference sequence). V lost 5 bases to trimming and J lost 3 bases; unmatched junction nucleotides: 13. CDR3 size: 16 residues. The CDR3 sequence is CASSRDPGRGDYEQYF. In DNA, the CDR3 is TGTGCCAGCAGTCGTGACCCTGGGCGGGGGGACTACGAGCAGTACTTC.

This clone was seen a handful of times. CDR3 DNA: TGTGCCAGCAGCTCAATGTTTACCGGTAATACTGAAGCTTTCTTT. Translation: CASSSMFTGNTEAFF. This chain links TRBV7-9 with TRBJ1-1, with no clear D. CDR1 and CDR2 (germline): SEHNR, FQNEAQ (reference sequence). This CDR3 has 15 amino acids. The ends were cut back, 4 bases at V and 5 bases at J, with 17 bases in the middle.

The genes are TRBV2 and TRBJ1-2; a weak D match, TRBD1 (6 bases). In germline, CDR1 is SNHLY, CDR2 FYNNEI. V was pared by 6 bases and J by 4 bases, with 15 bases between. CDR3 length: 14 amino acids. CDR3 DNA: TGTGCCAGCAGCGAAAGACAGGACGTCTATGGCTACACCTTC. It encodes CASSERQDVYGYTF.

J is TRBJ2-1 and V is TRBV23-1; TRBD1 agrees at 11 bases. TRBV23-1 is identified as an open reading frame with a role that is uncertain. CDR3 length: 18 residues. The ends lost 4 bases at V and 3 bases at J; junction bases unmatched: 11. CDR3 sequence reads: CASSRRITGTGGYNEQFF. For the CDR3, the DNA is TGCGCCAGCAGTCGGAGAATTACCGGGACAGGGGGCTACAATGAGCAGTTCTTC.

The table lists this clone with a few counts. The chain has TRBV5-1 and TRBJ1-1; weak D call: TRBD1 (5 bases). Germline V gives CDR1 SGHRS, CDR2 YFSETQ. V lost 7 bases to trimming and J lost 1 base, with 26 bases between them. The CDR3 is made up of 18 amino acids. CDR3 loop: CASAQPRFGGARNTEAFF. The CDR3 nucleotides read TGCGCCAGCGCACAACCTCGTTTCGGAGGGGCCCGGAACACTGAAGCTTTCTTT.

This clone appeared a single time. V gene TRBV27 combines with J gene TRBJ2-1; tentative D call: TRBD2 (5 bases). The CDR3 sequence is 14 residues long. V dropped 6 bases and J dropped 9 bases, with 18 bases sitting between them. Germline CDR1 is MNHEY and CDR2 is SMNVEV (reference sequence). CDR3 region: CASSTQLAYGEQFF. CDR3 DNA: TGTGCCAGCAGCACCCAGTTAGCGTACGGTGAGCAGTTCTTC.

The chain joins TRBV5-8 to TRBJ2-4; 8 bases are a match to TRBD1. Germline values: CDR1 SGHTS, CDR2 YDEGEE. This CDR3 contains 16 residues. After removal of 6 bases from V and 1 base from J, the junction contained 9 bases not matched to a gene. CDR3 DNA: TGTGCCAGCAACCTTTACAGGGGGGCCGCCAAAAACATTCAGTACTTC. It yields the protein CASNLYRGAAKNIQYF.

The chain recombines TRBV3-1 (or the pseudogene TRBV3-2) with TRBJ2-5; tentative D call: TRBD2 (6 bases). CDR3 length equals 14 residues. CDR1 is LGHDT and CDR2 is YNNKEL in the germline V gene (reference sequence). V was cut by 4 bases and J by 0 bases, with 9 bases left in between. The CDR3 bases are TGTGCCAGCAGCCGACGGGGGTACCAAGAGACCCAGTACTTC. Its protein product is CASSRRGYQETQYF.

This rearrangement joins TRBV30 to TRBJ2-2, with 8 bases fitting TRBD1. CDR1 and CDR2 from the germline V gene are GTSNPN and SVGIG (reference sequence). The CDR3 totals 16 residues. V gave up 2 bases and J gave up 2 bases; unmatched junction bases: 7. CDR3 bases: TGTGCCTGGAGTCCCAGGGGGCTCTTAAACACCGGGGAGCTGTTTTTT. Amino acid sequence: CAWSPRGLLNTGELFF. Complete variable domain (other parts from reference TRBV30 and TRBJ2-2): SQTIHQWPATLVQPVGSPLSLECTVEGTSNPNLYWYRQAAGRGLQLLFYSVGIGQISSEVPQNLSASRPQDRQFILSSKKLLLSDSGFYLCAWSPRGLLNTGELFFGEGSRLTVL.

V is TRBV5-4 and J is TRBJ2-3, with no clear D. The CDR3 consists of 15 residues. V lost 4 bases and J 2 bases, leaving 14 bases between the germline ends. Germline V gene lookup returns CDR1 SGHNT and CDR2 YYREEE (reference sequence). The CDR3 DNA reads as TGTGCCAGCAGCCCTACCTCCTCCGCCACAGATACGCAGTATTTT. Protein: CASSPTSSATDTQYF.

The chain has TRBV30 and TRBJ1-5, with D maybe TRBD1 (6 bases). V lost 1 base, J lost 1 base, and 11 bases lay in between. The CDR3 runs to 15 residues. The germline CDR1 and CDR2 sequences are GTSNPN and SVGIG (reference sequence). The chain's CDR3 is CAWSGGGGSNQPQHF. The CDR3 DNA reads as TGTGCCTGGAGTGGTGGGGGCGGCAGCAATCAGCCCCAGCATTTT.

This chain uses TRBV6-5 with TRBJ2-2; D possibly corresponds to TRBD2 (5 bases). The CDR3 length is 14 residues. The V gene's germline CDR1 is MNHEY and CDR2 SVGAGI. V was cut by 6 bases and J by 5 bases, with 13 bases left in between. The CDR3 protein is CASRKSGWTGELFF. CDR3 bases: TGTGCCAGCAGAAAGAGCGGTTGGACCGGGGAGCTGTTTTTT.

In its sample, this clone was seen once. The chain carries TRBV7-9 and TRBJ2-7, with a weak D call TRBD2 (6 bases). The CDR3 totals 14 residues. V lost 5 bases to trimming and J lost 2 bases, with 13 bases between them. Per the germline V gene, CDR1 is SEHNR and CDR2 is FQNEAQ (reference sequence). CDR3 protein: CASSPPGTAYEQYF. The CDR3 region has the DNA TGTGCCAGCAGCCCCCCCGGGACTGCCTACGAGCAGTACTTC.

The J gene is TRBJ2-7, the V gene TRBV28; D may be TRBD1 (6 bases). This CDR3 spans 15 amino acids. CDR1 is MDHEN and CDR2 is SYDVKM in the germline V gene. Trimming took off 2 bases at V and 0 bases at J, with 11 bases between the two ends. CDR3 amino acids: CASSLTSGVSYEQYF. CDR3 DNA: TGTGCCAGCAGTTTAACGTCAGGGGTCTCCTACGAGCAGTACTTC. Full variable domain (rest looked up from reference TRBV28 and TRBJ2-7): DVKVTQSSRYLVKRTGEKVFLECVQDMDHENMFWYRQDPGLGLRLIYFSYDVKMKEKGDIPEGYSVSREKKERFSLILESASTNQTSMYLCASSLTSGVSYEQYFGPGTRLTVT.

The genes are TRBV7-3 and TRBJ2-1; maybe TRBD1 (6 bases). CDR3 length: 13 amino acids. Trimming took 6 bases from V and 7 from J, leaving 13 bases between them. Germline V lookup: CDR1 SGHTA, CDR2 FQGTGA. The CDR3 region has the DNA TGTGCCAGCAGTATTGCAGGGGAAAATGAGCAGTTCTTC. This gives the protein CASSIAGENEQFF. Supplemented by reference TRBV7-3 and TRBJ2-1, the full variable domain reads GAGVSQTPSNKVTEKGKYVELRCDPISGHTALYWYRQSLGQGPEFLIYFQGTGAADDSGLPNDRFFAVRPEGSVSTLKIQRTERGDSAVYLCASSIAGENEQFFGPGTRLTVL.

In its sample, this clone was seen once. The chain carries TRBV5-5 and TRBJ1-4; D is uncertain. V gave up 4 bases and J gave up 5 bases, with 15 bases separating them. The CDR3 length is 15 residues. Germline V gene lookup returns CDR1 SGHKS and CDR2 YYEKEE (reference sequence). CDR3 nucleotide sequence: TGTGCCAGCAGCCCTATGCTCTCCAAGAATGAAAAACTGTTTTTT. Residues: CASSPMLSKNEKLFF. Full variable domain (rest looked up from reference TRBV5-5 and TRBJ1-4): DAGVTQSPTHLIKTRGQQVTLRCSPISGHKSVSWYQQVLGQGPQFIFQYYEKEERGRGNFPDRFSARQFPNYSSELNVNALLLGDSALYLCASSPMLSKNEKLFFGSGTQLSVL.

The rearrangement joins TRBV3-1 (or the pseudogene TRBV3-2) to TRBJ2-1; the match to TRBD2 covers 9 bases. Per germline, CDR1 LGHDT and CDR2 YNNKEL (reference sequence). The CDR3 has 15 amino acids. The trim removed 1 base at V and 5 bases at J, leaving 3 bases unmatched. The CDR3 DNA follows: TGTGCCAGCAGCCAAGCTAGCGGGGTACACAATGAGCAGTTCTTC. Translation gives CASSQASGVHNEQFF.

The chain combines TRBV2 with TRBJ2-1; TRBD2 matches 12 bases. This CDR3 contains 15 residues. In germline, CDR1 is SNHLY, CDR2 FYNNEI. The junction had 7 bases not matched to a gene; V was cut back by 6 bases and J by 7 bases. This chain's CDR3 is CASRTGTSGSNEQFF. CDR3 in DNA: TGTGCCAGCAGAACCGGGACTAGCGGGTCAAATGAGCAGTTCTTC.

A few counts support this clone. The chain combines TRBV7-9 with TRBJ2-3, with TRBD1 matching 9 bases. This CDR3 is built from 15 residues. The V and J ends lost 6 bases and 3 bases, in that order; junction bases with no gene match: 7. Germline CDR1 SEHNR, CDR2 FQNEAQ (reference sequence). CDR3 region: CASRAGGTGTDTQYF. CDR3 DNA sequence: TGTGCCAGCAGGGCCGGGGGGACAGGGACAGATACGCAGTATTTT.